The 4 T cell receptor beta chains given below trace back to one sample, sequenced in a study of cytomegalovirus exposure and HLA in healthy donors. The PCR made use of 60 Vbeta and 13 Jbeta primers. Clones were sequenced by immunoSEQ multiplex PCR, and TCRdb holds only the in-frame ones, with some missing. The repertoire holds 95,000 to 150,000 clones, with about 84% as singletons. What was sequenced was PBMCs. These receptors came from a man aged 35 to 55 in good health and CMV-seronegative.

The V gene is TRBV9, the J gene TRBJ2-5; weak D call: TRBD2 (6 bases). The germline V gene encodes CDR1 SGDLS and CDR2 YYNGEE. Trimming took off 7 bases at V and 4 bases at J, with 20 bases between the two ends. This CDR3 region has 15 residues. The CDR3 loop is CASCSRDFPGETQYF. CDR3 DNA: TGTGCCAGCTGTTCCAGGGACTTTCCGGGAGAGACCCAGTACTTC.

The chain links TRBV10-3 to TRBJ2-2, with TRBD1 matching 11 bases. The ends lost 4 bases at V and 3 bases at J; junction bases unmatched: 4. The length of the CDR3 is 16 residues. The germline gives CDR1 ENHRY, CDR2 SYGVKD. For the CDR3, the DNA is TGTGCCATCAGTGTTCGGGGACAGGGGGACACCGGGGAGCTGTTTTTT. Translating gives CAISVRGQGDTGELFF.

This chain joins TRBV13 and TRBJ2-2; 10 positions match TRBD1. Trimming took 6 bases from V and 3 from J; bases not matched to a gene: 4. The germline CDR1 and CDR2 sequences are PRHDT and FYEKMQ (reference sequence). The CDR3 runs to 15 residues. Written as DNA, the CDR3 is TGTGCCAGCAGGCGACAGGGGGCCTACACCGGGGAGCTGTTTTTT. It is translated as CASRRQGAYTGELFF.

The chain uses TRBV18 and TRBJ1-6, with D perhaps TRBD1 (5 bases). Per the germline V gene, CDR1 is KGHSH and CDR2 is LQKENI. CDR3 length: 14 residues. V was clipped by 3 bases and J by 11 bases, with 14 bases between them. The CDR3 bases are TGTGCCAGCTCACCGGAGAATTCAGGGACACCCCTCCACTTT. It is translated as CASSPENSGTPLHF.